This TCR beta chain appears in the sequencing data of a study of siplizumab effects on memory and regulatory T cells. A note on this clone: Antigen: not known.

Study results and limitations: Alloreactive sequences that could be traced to unstimulated CD4+ memory cells showed a significant reduction under siplizumab. Suppressive function of proliferating Tregs from siplizumab cultures was not confirmed. Reactions containing siplizumab showed mappable alloreactive CD4+ clones averaging approximately 75% Treg-derived, versus around 26% in controls.

Roughly 100,000 TCR templates underwent assay in every sample. Data came from immunoSEQ multiplex PCR; TCRdb stores just in-frame clones and leaves some out. Here the sample spans about 100,000 clones, about nine tenths being singletons. The ends were cut back, 4 bases at V and 0 bases at J, with 11 bases in the middle. Germline V gene lookup returns CDR1 SGHNT and CDR2 YYREEE (reference sequence). The CDR3 has 14 residues. Sequencing was performed on non-Treg CD4+ T cells sorted from blood. This receptor was identified in a human donor in good health. The chain has TRBV5-4 and TRBJ2-7, with a tentative D call TRBD1 (6 bases). CDR3 in DNA: TGTGCCAGCAGCGAACCGACAGGCTCCTACGAGCAGTACTTC. This gives the protein CASSEPTGSYEQYF.